Below, 12 T cell receptor beta chains from the same sample are listed, as sequenced in a study of cytomegalovirus exposure and HLA in healthy donors. The PCR was carried out with 60 Vbeta primers and 13 Jbeta primers. The method was immunoSEQ multiplex PCR; TCRdb's version includes in-frame clones alone and lacks a portion of them. This sample has some 150,000 clones, with 70% to 80% found just once. The sample taken for sequencing was PBMCs. These receptors were taken from a woman aged 45 to 65 in good health and CMV-seronegative.

This clone was seen a handful of times. This chain connects TRBV29-1 to TRBJ2-1; 8 bases are shared with TRBD1. CDR3 length: 13 amino acids. Germline values: CDR1 SQVTM, CDR2 ANQGSEA. The V segment lost 3 bases and the J segment 7 bases; nucleotides outside the gene matches: 5. CDR3 loop: CSVEGTGENEQFF. CDR3 coding DNA: TGCAGCGTTGAGGGGACAGGCGAAAATGAGCAGTTCTTC.

The chain combines TRBV4-2 with TRBJ2-7; 9 bases agree with TRBD1. The V gene end was trimmed by 4 bases and the J gene end by 2 bases; junction bases not matched to a gene: 9. The CDR3 is 16 amino acids. Germline V gene sequence: CDR1 LGHNA, CDR2 YNFKEQ. The CDR3 here is CASSPHSDRGAYEQYF. CDR3 coding DNA: TGTGCCAGCAGCCCCCATTCGGACAGGGGAGCCTACGAGCAGTACTTC.

This clone has a handful of counts. The chain couples TRBV6-5 to TRBJ2-7; D may be TRBD2 (7 bases). In germline, CDR1 is MNHEY, CDR2 SVGAGI. Between the trimmed V and J ends, which lost 8 bases and 0 bases, there was a span of 17 bases. This CDR3 contains 15 residues. The DNA for the CDR3 is TGTGCCAGCCCAAAGGGGAGGGGGACCTCCTACGAGCAGTACTTC. Translation gives CASPKGRGTSYEQYF.

The chain carries TRBV9 and TRBJ2-7, with D maybe TRBD1 (5 bases). CDR3 length equals 13 residues. Germline V CDR1 and CDR2: SGDLS, YYNGEE. Trimming shortened V by 0 bases and J by 5 bases, and 9 bases separated the two germline ends. CDR3 region: CASSVGAGNEQYF. The CDR3 coding sequence is TGTGCCAGCAGCGTAGGAGCAGGGAACGAGCAGTACTTC. Looking up the rest from reference TRBV9 and TRBJ2-7 gives the full variable domain: DSGVTQTPKHLITATGQRVTLRCSPRSGDLSVYWYQQSLDQGLQFLIQYYNGEERAKGNILERFSAQQFPDLHSELNLSSLELGDSALYFCASSVGAGNEQYFGPGTRLTVT.

The rearrangement links TRBV28 to TRBJ2-7; TRBD2 agrees at 9 bases. With 4 bases clipped from V and 3 bases from J, the junction kept 4 bases outside the gene matches. CDR3 length: 14 residues. From germline, CDR1 is MDHEN and CDR2 SYDVKM. The CDR3 DNA reads TGTGCCAGCAGTTCCCGACTAGCGGACTACGAGCAGTACTTC. Encoded protein: CASSSRLADYEQYF.

Only a few counts were recorded for this clone. The rearrangement links TRBV2 to TRBJ1-2; the match to TRBD1 covers 7 bases. This CDR3 region has 13 residues. Per the germline V gene, CDR1 is SNHLY and CDR2 is FYNNEI. Unmatched junction bases numbered 5, after V lost 4 bases and J lost 6 bases. The CDR3 region has the DNA TGTGCCAGCAGTGTGACCAGGGGGGATGGCTACACCTTC. It translates to CASSVTRGDGYTF.

The rearrangement joins TRBV7-2 to TRBJ1-2, with D possibly TRBD1 on 5 matching bases. Trimming took off 7 bases at V and 5 bases at J, with 11 bases between the two ends. Germline CDR1 and CDR2: SGHTA and FQGNSA. The length of the CDR3 is 12 residues. CDR3 nucleotides: TGTGCCAGCAACCTAGGGGCATATGGCTACACCTTC. Protein: CASNLGAYGYTF.

The chain joins TRBV5-1 to TRBJ2-2; possibly TRBD1 for D (6 bases). In germline, CDR1 is SGHRS, CDR2 YFSETQ. V was pared by 1 base and J by 5 bases, with 12 bases between. The CDR3 is 15 residues long. The CDR3 DNA follows: TGCGCCAGCAGCTTGAGCCAGGGGATAACCGGGGAGCTGTTTTTT. Residues: CASSLSQGITGELFF.

The CDR3 is CASSEPSYEQYF. CDR3 nucleotide sequence: TGTGCCAGCAGTGAACCTTCCTACGAGCAGTACTTC. This chain connects TRBV2 to TRBJ2-7, with D uncertain. The germline gives CDR1 SNHLY, CDR2 FYNNEI. CDR3 length: 12 residues. Trimming shortened V by 2 bases and J by 1 base, and 3 bases separated the two germline ends.

This chain connects TRBV19 to TRBJ1-1; 8 nucleotides agree with TRBD1. The CDR3 consists of 15 residues. The germline CDR1 and CDR2 sequences are LNHDA and SQIVND (reference sequence). Trimming took 6 bases from V and 1 from J; bases not matched to a gene: 7. Written as DNA, the CDR3 is TGTGCCAGTAGAACCGGGACAGGAGCGAACACTGAAGCTTTCTTT. It codes for CASRTGTGANTEAFF.

The chain employs TRBV29-1 and TRBJ1-2; D gene ambiguous. The CDR3 sequence is 13 residues long. With 6 bases removed from V and 4 bases from J, the gap between germline ends came to 15 bases. Germline CDR1 SQVTM, CDR2 ANQGSEA. The CDR3 here is CSVREGLSYGYTF. Here the CDR3 DNA reads TGCAGCGTGAGGGAAGGGCTGAGCTATGGCTACACCTTC.

The chain uses TRBV7-6 and TRBJ1-1; D possibly corresponds to TRBD1 (5 bases). CDR1 SGHVS and CDR2 FNYEAQ come from the germline V gene. V was trimmed by 1 base and J by 4 bases, leaving 19 bases between them. CDR3 size: 17 residues. CDR3 in amino acids: CASSLDRGFGSGTEAFF. In nucleotides, the CDR3 is TGTGCCAGCAGCTTAGATAGGGGTTTCGGGTCAGGCACTGAAGCTTTCTTT.